Following are 29 T cell receptor beta chains from one sample sequenced in a study of blood T cell repertoires in COVID-19. Clones were read by immunoSEQ multiplex PCR, and TCRdb kept only the in-frame ones, dropping some. The sample carries over 250,000 clones, 85% recorded once. Sequencing was done on a sample of peripheral blood. These receptors came from a man aged 45 to 65 with active or convalescent COVID-19.

The chain combines TRBV2 with TRBJ2-7; the match to TRBD1 covers 8 bases. The CDR3 runs 15 residues. Per germline, CDR1 SNHLY and CDR2 FYNNEI. The V and J ends lost 7 bases and 2 bases, in that order; junction bases with no gene match: 10. CDR3 coding DNA: TGTGCCAGCACCCGCACAGCGACAGGGGCCTACGAGCAGTACTTC. This encodes CASTRTATGAYEQYF.

The chain uses TRBV23-1 and TRBJ2-7; 10 nucleotides line up with TRBD2. TRBV23-1 is an ORF; its function is uncertain. The CDR3 runs to 19 residues. With 2 bases clipped from V and 4 bases from J, the junction kept 17 bases outside the gene matches. In nucleotides, the CDR3 is TGCGCCAGCAGTCAAAAGTTTTCTAGCGGGAGCCCGCGGGGGTACGAGCAGTACTTC. This codes for CASSQKFSSGSPRGYEQYF.

The gene calls are TRBV7-3 and TRBJ2-7; 8 bases are shared with TRBD2. Looked up from germline, CDR1 is SGHTA and CDR2 is FQGTGA. The CDR3 runs 14 residues. V was clipped by 3 bases and J by 3 bases; unmatched bases: 4. CDR3 sequence: CASSFGGAGYEQYF. The CDR3 coding sequence is TGTGCCAGCAGCTTCGGGGGGGCCGGCTACGAGCAGTACTTC.

This clone was seen once. The chain recombines TRBV28 with TRBJ2-5, with 7 bases that match TRBD2. The CDR3 spans 15 residues. The J segment lost 5 bases and the V segment lost 5 bases, leaving 11 bases of the junction unmatched. The germline V gene encodes CDR1 MDHEN and CDR2 SYDVKM. The CDR3 DNA reads as TGTGCCAGCAGTACCCCGAAAGAGCGGGGTGAGACCCAGTACTTC. Its translation: CASSTPKERGETQYF.

A few counts support this clone. The CDR3 loop is CASSVADKETQYF. CDR3 coding DNA: TGTGCCAGCAGCGTAGCGGACAAAGAGACCCAGTACTTC. The V gene is TRBV5-5, the J gene TRBJ2-5; tentatively, D is TRBD2 (6 bases). Germline loops: CDR1 SGHKS, CDR2 YYEKEE (reference sequence). V gave up 4 bases and J gave up 3 bases, with 10 bases separating them. The CDR3 covers 13 residues.

This chain uses TRBV27 with TRBJ2-7; D may be TRBD1 (6 bases). CDR1 MNHEY and CDR2 SMNVEV come from the germline V gene (reference sequence). V lost 3 bases to trimming and J lost 0 bases, with 15 bases between them. The CDR3 loop spans 16 amino acids. The CDR3 loop is CASSLGYRASSYEQYF. As DNA, the CDR3 is TGTGCCAGCAGTTTGGGCTACAGGGCCTCCTCCTACGAGCAGTACTTC.

The rearrangement links TRBV4-1 to TRBJ1-1; D unresolved. Trimming shortened V by 2 bases and J by 9 bases, and 19 bases separated the two germline ends. This CDR3 is 15 amino acids long. Germline CDR1 MGHRA, CDR2 YSYEKL. The CDR3 here is CASSQPRESHNKAFF. CDR3 in DNA: TGCGCCAGCAGCCAACCCCGGGAGAGTCACAATAAAGCTTTCTTT.

V and J are TRBV30 and TRBJ1-4; D possibly corresponds to TRBD1 (6 bases). There are 12 residues in the CDR3. The germline gives CDR1 GTSNPN, CDR2 SVGIG (reference sequence). With 4 bases removed from V and 8 bases from J, the gap between germline ends came to 11 bases. CDR3 bases: TGTGCCTGGAAGGACAGTGGGGAAAAACTGTTTTTT. This encodes CAWKDSGEKLFF.

This chain uses TRBV5-4 with TRBJ1-3; D may be TRBD1 (6 bases). V was clipped by 4 bases and J by 6 bases, with 17 bases between them. Germline-derived CDR1 and CDR2 are SGHNT and YYREEE (reference sequence). This CDR3 has 15 amino acids. This chain's CDR3 is CASSAESRGPNTIYF. The DNA of the CDR3 is TGTGCCAGCAGCGCGGAGTCCAGGGGACCAAACACCATATATTTT. Combining the CDR3 with reference TRBV5-4 and TRBJ1-3 gives the whole variable domain ETGVTQSPTHLIKTRGQQVTLRCSSQSGHNTVSWYQQALGQGPQFIFQYYREEENGRGNFPPRFSGLQFPNYSSELNVNALELDDSALYLCASSAESRGPNTIYFGEGSWLTVV.

The CDR3 loop reads CASSHRHQGDPYGYTF. The CDR3 DNA reads TGTGCCAGCAGCCACCGACACCAAGGGGATCCCTATGGCTACACCTTC. The gene calls are TRBV3-1 (or the pseudogene TRBV3-2) and TRBJ1-2; TRBD1 is a possible D gene (5 bases). Per the germline V gene, CDR1 is LGHDT and CDR2 is YNNKEL (reference sequence). The length of the CDR3 is 16 residues. The V gene lost 3 bases and the J gene lost 4 bases, with 18 bases spanning the gap.

The chain has TRBV23-1 and TRBJ1-6; the match to TRBD1 covers 7 bases. TRBV23-1 has ORF status, its function being uncertain. CDR3 size: 15 residues. V shed 4 bases, J shed 7 bases, and the junction held 7 bases outside the gene matches. In DNA, the CDR3 is TGCGCCAGCAGTCGCACAGGGGACTCGAATTCACCCCTCCACTTT. Residues: CASSRTGDSNSPLHF.

The V gene is TRBV7-3, the J gene TRBJ2-5; 7 bases fit TRBD2. The CDR3 is 15 residues long. V shed 1 base and J 7 bases; nucleotides not matched to a gene: 9. CDR1 is SGHTA, CDR2 FQGTGA, per germline. The CDR3 is CASSLSGGTGGTQYF. The CDR3, as DNA: TGTGCCAGCAGCTTAAGTGGCGGAACGGGGGGGACCCAGTACTTC.

V is TRBV7-9 and J is TRBJ2-3; D is perhaps TRBD1 (7 bases). V lost 8 bases to trimming and J lost 2 bases, with 14 bases between them. CDR3 length: 14 residues. The V gene's germline CDR1 is SEHNR and CDR2 FQNEAQ (reference sequence). Written as DNA, the CDR3 is TGTGCCAGCGGAGGGGGCTCCCCCACAGATACGCAGTATTTT. Protein: CASGGGSPTDTQYF. The full variable domain, completed using reference TRBV7-9 and TRBJ2-3, is DTGVSQNPRHKITKRGQNVTFRCDPISEHNRLYWYRQTLGQGPEFLTYFQNEAQLEKSRLLSDRFSAERPKGSFSTLEIQRTEQGDSAMYLCASGGGSPTDTQYFGPGTRLTVL.

This chain links TRBV28 with TRBJ2-2, with 11 bases lining up with TRBD2. Germline CDR1 is MDHEN and CDR2 is SYDVKM. V gave up 6 bases and J gave up 4 bases; unmatched junction bases: 10. The CDR3 is 17 residues long. The CDR3 nucleotides are TGTGCCAGCAGCATTCTAGCGGGAGGCCCTACCACCGGGGAGCTGTTTTTT. Translating it yields CASSILAGGPTTGELFF.

This clone was detected a few times. This sequence joins TRBV4-1 and TRBJ1-2; D gene uncertain. The CDR3 runs to 15 residues. Germline lookup yields CDR1 MGHRA and CDR2 YSYEKL. V lost 0 bases and J lost 0, with 8 bases in between. The CDR3 is CASSQDESTNYGYTF. In DNA form, the CDR3 reads TGCGCCAGCAGCCAAGATGAAAGCACTAACTATGGCTACACCTTC.

V and J are TRBV12-3 or TRBV12-4 and TRBJ1-3, with no clear D. CDR3 size: 13 residues. V lost 3 bases, J lost 5 bases, and 8 bases lay in between. The CDR3 DNA is TGTGCCAGCAGTTTCCAATCAAGAAACACCATATATTTT. As protein: CASSFQSRNTIYF.

The rearrangement uses TRBV7-9 and TRBJ1-4; the match to TRBD1 covers 9 bases. The germline V gene has CDR1 SEHNR and CDR2 FQNEAQ (reference sequence). CDR3 length: 19 residues. The J segment lost 8 bases and the V segment lost 1 base, leaving 17 bases of the junction unmatched. The DNA for the CDR3 is TGTGCCAGCAGCTTAGTAGGTGGGACAGGGAGCGGAGGACAGGAAAAACTGTTTTTT. Protein: CASSLVGGTGSGGQEKLFF.

CDR3 residues: CASSPDLGRKLFF. The DNA of the CDR3 is TGTGCCAGCAGCCCCGACCTGGGGAGAAAACTGTTTTTT. The chain recombines TRBV14 with TRBJ1-4; no clear D. Trimming pared 4 bases from V and 10 bases from J, leaving 13 bases between. CDR3 length: 13 amino acids. Germline CDR1 and CDR2: SGHDN and FVKESK.

Only a few counts were recorded for this clone. In nucleotides, the CDR3 is TGTGCCAGTAGTCCCCCGGGACAGGGCTACGAGCAGTACTTC. This gives the protein CASSPPGQGYEQYF. The chain carries TRBV19 and TRBJ2-7; 9 bases are a match to TRBD1. Germline CDR1 reads LNHDA; CDR2 reads SQIVND (reference sequence). V lost 5 bases to trimming and J lost 3 bases; unmatched junction nucleotides: 5. The CDR3 spans 14 residues.

V and J are TRBV21-1 and TRBJ1-1. TRBV21-1 is reported as a pseudogene. The CDR3 sequence is 12 residues long. The DNA of the CDR3 is TGTGCCAGCAGACCCCCCCTACGGGGAGCTTTCTTT. Its translation is CASRPPLRGAFF.

The chain is built from TRBV6-5 and TRBJ1-1; D gene ambiguous. The CDR3 totals 13 residues. Germline assignment: CDR1 MNHEY and CDR2 SVGAGI. Trimming pared 7 bases from V and 0 bases from J, leaving 9 bases between. Here the CDR3 DNA reads TGTGCCAGCACCGAGCTTATGAACACTGAAGCTTTCTTT. It encodes CASTELMNTEAFF.

The genes are TRBV11-2 and TRBJ1-1; 8 positions agree with TRBD1. The CDR3 contains 14 residues. Trimming removed 1 base from V and 4 bases from J; junction bases left unmatched: 2. Germline-derived CDR1 and CDR2 are SGHAT and FQNNGV. For the CDR3, the DNA is TGTGCCAGCAGCTTAGTGGACAGGGCCACTGAAGCTTTCTTT. Translated: CASSLVDRATEAFF.

V is TRBV10-3 and J is TRBJ1-1, with 7 bases matching TRBD1. Trimming removed 4 bases from V and 1 base from J; junction bases left unmatched: 9. Per germline, CDR1 ENHRY and CDR2 SYGVKD. The CDR3 is 16 residues long. In nucleotides, the CDR3 is TGTGCCATCAGTGCATCCTTAGACAGGGCGAACACTGAAGCTTTCTTT. Its translation: CAISASLDRANTEAFF.

This sequence joins TRBV4-2 and TRBJ1-6; D remains ambiguous. Trimming took off 0 bases at V and 10 bases at J, with 16 bases between the two ends. Per germline, CDR1 LGHNA and CDR2 YNFKEQ. The CDR3 covers 16 residues. This chain's CDR3 is CASSQDRGLLGSPLHF. DNA for the CDR3: TGTGCCAGCAGCCAAGATCGAGGACTGCTCGGGTCACCCCTCCACTTT.

The chain employs TRBV24-1 and TRBJ2-2, with 10 bases aligning to TRBD1. The germline V gene encodes CDR1 KGHDR and CDR2 SFDVKD. This CDR3 is 15 amino acids long. Trimming removed 8 bases from V and 8 bases from J; junction bases left unmatched: 10. The CDR3 region is CATKGQGSRGGELFF. CDR3 bases: TGTGCCACCAAGGGACAGGGGAGCCGCGGAGGGGAGCTGTTTTTT.

The chain combines TRBV19 with TRBJ1-6; weak D call: TRBD1 (6 bases). Germline lookup yields CDR1 LNHDA and CDR2 SQIVND (reference sequence). V was trimmed by 6 bases and J by 6 bases, leaving 12 bases between them. The CDR3 runs to 14 residues. CDR3 amino acids: CASRDTGPNSPLHF. DNA for the CDR3: TGTGCCAGTAGGGACACAGGGCCTAATTCACCCCTCCACTTT.

This clone was picked up one time. The genes are TRBV7-2 and TRBJ2-7; no clear D gene. Germline assignment: CDR1 SGHTA and CDR2 FQGNSA. The CDR3 extends over 15 amino acids. Trimming cost V 6 bases and J 2 bases, with 17 bases left between them. CDR3 in amino acids: CASSPPGIRAYEQYF. The CDR3 DNA is TGTGCCAGCAGTCCACCTGGCATTCGGGCCTACGAGCAGTACTTC.

This chain joins TRBV25-1 and TRBJ1-3; D unclear. The germline V and J ends were trimmed by 2 bases and 5 bases, with 13 bases remaining between them. The CDR3 is made up of 15 amino acids. CDR1 and CDR2 from the germline V gene are MGHDK and SYGVNS. The CDR3 loop reads CASSEERTGRNTIYF. The CDR3 nucleotides read TGTGCCAGCAGTGAAGAGAGGACGGGGAGAAACACCATATATTTT.

This clone was observed a handful of times. The gene calls are TRBV18 and TRBJ1-1, with 8 bases aligning to TRBD1. The CDR3 runs to 14 residues. The germline V gene encodes CDR1 KGHSH and CDR2 LQKENI. The V and J ends lost 3 bases and 2 bases, in that order; junction bases with no gene match: 2. The CDR3 reads CASSPSGGNTEAFF. The CDR3 DNA reads as TGTGCCAGCTCACCTTCAGGGGGCAACACTGAAGCTTTCTTT.